A single sample is the source of the 15 T cell receptor beta chains below, sequenced in a study of a mutant IDH1 vaccine in newly diagnosed glioma. Measured with immunoSEQ multiplex PCR; TCRdb has only the in-frame clones, and not every one. The profile shows about 38,000 clones, roughly 89% of them singletons. Described time point: baseline, week 1 (first vaccination visit). Treatment in this sample: pre-vaccination baseline after standard-of-care therapy. The sequences come from PBMCs, collected from a glioma patient treated with radiotherapy, temozolomide or both. The source of these receptors is a man younger than 35 with glioma.

The chain has TRBV5-6 and TRBJ2-1, with 11 nucleotides matching TRBD2. The V gene's germline CDR1 is SGHDT and CDR2 YYEEEE. This CDR3 region has 18 residues. V was clipped by 4 bases and J by 6 bases; unmatched bases: 15. CDR3 loop: CASSPIRATSGGVNEQFF. The DNA of the CDR3 is TGTGCCAGCAGCCCGATTAGGGCTACTAGCGGGGGCGTCAATGAGCAGTTCTTC.

In DNA, the CDR3 is TGTGCCAGTAGCCGGACAGTCCGGTCCTACGAGCAGTACTTC. It codes for CASSRTVRSYEQYF. V is TRBV19 and J is TRBJ2-7; tentative D call: TRBD1 (6 bases). V lost 6 bases and J lost 1, with 13 bases in between. The germline V gene has CDR1 LNHDA and CDR2 SQIVND (reference sequence). The length of the CDR3 is 14 residues. The variable domain in full, with the rest retrieved from reference TRBV19 and TRBJ2-7, is DGGITQSPKYLFRKEGQNVTLSCEQNLNHDAMYWYRQDPGQGLRLIYYSQIVNDFQKGDIAEGYSVSREKKESFPLTVTSAQKNPTAFYLCASSRTVRSYEQYFGPGTRLTVT.

The rearrangement links TRBV9 to TRBJ1-2; 7 positions match TRBD1. V shed 4 bases, J shed 4 bases, and the junction held 7 bases outside the gene matches. The CDR3 consists of 14 residues. Germline lookup yields CDR1 SGDLS and CDR2 YYNGEE. CDR3 in amino acids: CASSQGTASYGYTF. The CDR3 DNA reads as TGTGCCAGCAGCCAAGGGACAGCTTCCTATGGCTACACCTTC.

This clone was detected only once. The chain uses TRBV19 and TRBJ1-2; unclear D gene. The CDR3 totals 15 residues. Per the germline V gene, CDR1 is LNHDA and CDR2 is SQIVND (reference sequence). The V end lost 3 bases, the J end lost 0 bases, and 11 bases lay between the germline ends. The chain's CDR3 is CASSIWLATNYGYTF. The CDR3, as DNA: TGTGCCAGTAGTATCTGGCTGGCTACTAACTATGGCTACACCTTC.

The V and J genes are TRBV6-5 and TRBJ2-7, with TRBD1 matching over 9 bases. Germline CDR1 MNHEY, CDR2 SVGAGI. CDR3 size: 14 residues. V lost 5 bases to trimming and J lost 2 bases; unmatched junction nucleotides: 4. The CDR3 region has the DNA TGTGCCAGCAGTCCCGGGACAGGGCCCTACGAGCAGTACTTC. It specifies CASSPGTGPYEQYF.

This clone has just one count. The rearrangement uses TRBV29-1 and TRBJ2-2; TRBD2 agrees at 8 bases. V lost 6 bases to trimming and J lost 4 bases; unmatched junction nucleotides: 4. The CDR3 extends over 13 amino acids. Germline CDR1 SQVTM, CDR2 ANQGSEA. CDR3 sequence (DNA): TGCAGCGTAGACCGGGGGGGCACCGGGGAGCTGTTTTTT. Amino acid sequence: CSVDRGGTGELFF.

This clone came up a few times. This chain connects TRBV5-5 to TRBJ2-5, with D unclear. Germline V gene sequence: CDR1 SGHKS, CDR2 YYEKEE (reference sequence). V was pared by 1 base and J by 5 bases, with 9 bases between. This CDR3 is built from 13 residues. CDR3 DNA sequence: TGTGCCAGCAGCTTGAGTGTAGGGGAGACCCAGTACTTC. It specifies CASSLSVGETQYF.

This chain uses TRBV21-1 with TRBJ2-1; the table assigns TRBD2, which was not confirmed against the DNA. TRBV21-1 is shown as a pseudogene. The CDR3 length is 16 residues. The CDR3 loop reads CASSNSTGVIYNEQFF. Written as DNA, the CDR3 is TGTGCCAGCAGCAACTCGACGGGAGTCATTTACAATGAGCAGTTCTTC.

The chain recombines TRBV28 with TRBJ1-2; no clear D gene. The length of the CDR3 is 12 residues. Germline-derived CDR1 and CDR2 are MDHEN and SYDVKM. Trimming pared 4 bases from V and 5 bases from J, leaving 8 bases between. The CDR3 DNA follows: TGTGCCAGCAGTTCTGGGTGGTATGGCTACACCTTC. Protein product: CASSSGWYGYTF.

This chain joins TRBV6-6 and TRBJ2-2, with D possibly being TRBD2 (5 bases). There are 13 residues in the CDR3. CDR1 MNHNY and CDR2 SVGAGI come from the germline V gene (reference sequence). Trimming shortened V by 5 bases and J by 5 bases, and 9 bases separated the two germline ends. The CDR3 region is CASSAPGTGELFF. Here the CDR3 DNA reads TGTGCCAGCAGTGCCCCGGGGACCGGGGAGCTGTTTTTT.

The V gene is TRBV7-8, the J gene TRBJ1-5; 7 bases are shared with TRBD1. This CDR3 is 14 amino acids long. After removal of 2 bases from V and 6 bases from J, the junction contained 4 bases not matched to a gene. CDR1 is SGHVS and CDR2 is FQNEAQ in the germline V gene. The CDR3: CASSLQGVAQPQHF. In nucleotides, the CDR3 is TGTGCCAGCAGCTTACAGGGGGTGGCTCAGCCCCAGCATTTT.

The V call is TRBV2, the J call TRBJ1-2, with 7 bases aligning to TRBD1. The CDR3 is 13 residues long. V dropped 6 bases and J dropped 2; count of bases not matched to a gene: 3. Per the germline V gene, CDR1 is SNHLY and CDR2 is FYNNEI. The CDR3 region has the DNA TGTGCCAGCAGCTCGACAGGGAACTATGGCTACACCTTC. Its translation: CASSSTGNYGYTF.

The chain is built from TRBV6-6 and TRBJ1-4; D may be TRBD1 (6 bases). V lost 5 bases to trimming and J lost 3 bases, with 13 bases between them. The germline CDR1 and CDR2 sequences are MNHNY and SVGAGI (reference sequence). This CDR3 is built from 15 residues. CDR3 sequence: CASSIQGSANEKLFF. The CDR3 DNA sequence: TGTGCCAGCAGTATACAGGGATCGGCTAATGAAAAACTGTTTTTT.

This clone was picked up a small number of times. The CDR3 loop is CAWRQGNEKLFF. CDR3 nucleotides: TGTGCCTGGCGGCAGGGGAATGAAAAACTGTTTTTT. V gene TRBV30 combines with J gene TRBJ1-4; D is possibly TRBD1 (6 bases). V gave up 5 bases and J gave up 5 bases, with 9 bases separating them. CDR3 size: 12 residues. Per the germline V gene, CDR1 is GTSNPN and CDR2 is SVGIG (reference sequence).

The rearrangement links TRBV30 to TRBJ1-1, with D tentatively TRBD1 (5 bases). This CDR3 spans 12 amino acids. Germline V CDR1 and CDR2: GTSNPN, SVGIG (reference sequence). V lost 4 bases, J lost 5 bases, and 11 bases lay in between. The chain's CDR3 is CAWMAGRTEAFF. CDR3 DNA sequence: TGTGCCTGGATGGCAGGGCGGACTGAAGCTTTCTTT.